This T cell receptor beta chain was observed in a study of blood T cell repertoires in COVID-19. Study details: PBMCs, B-cell-depleted T cells, or T cells provided the cDNA or gDNA that made up the material.

TCRdb keeps only in-frame clones here, not all; method: immunoSEQ multiplex PCR. Of about 83,000 clones listed, roughly 82% are singletons. The germline V gene encodes CDR1 SGHTA and CDR2 FQGTGA. V shed 3 bases and J shed 5 bases, with 14 bases lying between them. The CDR3 has 14 residues. This chain links TRBV7-3 with TRBJ2-7; a weak D match, TRBD2 (7 bases). The TCR sequence derives from a man in his fifties with active COVID-19. The sequencing sample was made of peripheral blood. The CDR3 sequence is CASSLRGGVHEQYF. DNA of the CDR3: TGTGCCAGCAGCTTGAGAGGGGGGGTACACGAGCAGTACTTC.